The next 13 T cell receptor beta chains were all read from a single sample in a study of memory CD4+ T cells and cytomegalovirus serostatus. Sequencing used immunoSEQ multiplex PCR; TCRdb keeps in-frame clones, though not all of them. The table shows some 48,000 clones, with 78% occurring only once. The sort gate was single viable CD3+CD4+CD8-CD45RO+ cells for memory CD4+ T cells. Material for sequencing was memory CD4+ T cells from blood. The receptors were sampled from an adult in good health and CMV-seronegative.

This chain uses TRBV6-1 with TRBJ2-4; TRBD1 matches 7 bases. The CDR3 length is 14 residues. Unmatched junction bases numbered 7, after V lost 6 bases and J lost 5 bases. Germline assignment: CDR1 MNHNS and CDR2 SASEGT. The CDR3: CASSGTAPQNIQYF. CDR3 nucleotides: TGTGCCAGCAGCGGGACAGCACCTCAAAACATTCAGTACTTC.

A few counts support this clone. The chain couples TRBV27 to TRBJ1-5; D remains unclear. Looked up from germline, CDR1 is MNHEY and CDR2 is SMNVEV (reference sequence). This CDR3 region has 14 residues. Trimming left V 3 bases short and J 8 bases short, with 14 bases between. The CDR3 here is CASSFNPVLEPQHF. For the CDR3, the DNA is TGTGCCAGCAGTTTTAATCCAGTCCTAGAGCCCCAGCATTTT.

CDR3 in DNA: TGCAGCGCCGGGACTAGCGGGATATCGGCTGAGCAGTTCTTC. Its protein is CSAGTSGISAEQFF. The rearrangement links TRBV29-1 to TRBJ2-1; 13 positions match TRBD2. This CDR3 comprises 14 residues. Losses at the gene ends were 7 bases for V and 9 bases for J; bases not matched to a gene: 9. Germline values: CDR1 SQVTM, CDR2 ANQGSEA.

The CDR3, as DNA: TGTGCCAGCAGTGACAGATTCACCGGGGAGCTGTTTTTT. Translating gives CASSDRFTGELFF. The gene calls are TRBV6-4 and TRBJ2-2; D gene unclear. Germline V lookup: CDR1 MRHNA, CDR2 SNTAGT. V was cut by 2 bases and J by 4 bases, with 5 bases left in between. CDR3 length equals 13 residues.

The chain recombines TRBV18 with TRBJ2-2; 9 bases map to TRBD1. Germline V lookup: CDR1 KGHSH, CDR2 LQKENI. V lost 2 bases and J lost 1; bases outside the gene matches: 5. The CDR3 sequence is 17 residues long. CDR3 coding DNA: TGTGCCAGCTCACCATATCTGGACAGGGGGAACACCGGGGAGCTGTTTTTT. This codes for CASSPYLDRGNTGELFF.

The chain has TRBV25-1 and TRBJ1-5; TRBD1 matches 10 bases. J was trimmed by 0 bases and V by 3 bases; bases with no gene match: 5. CDR3 length: 17 amino acids. Looked up from germline, CDR1 is MGHDK and CDR2 is SYGVNS. The CDR3 is CASSEDRGFDSNQPQHF. DNA for the CDR3: TGTGCCAGCAGTGAGGACAGGGGGTTTGATAGCAATCAGCCCCAGCATTTT.

The CDR3 reads CASSLSLGRGSYNEQFF. The CDR3 nucleotides read TGTGCCAGCAGCTTATCCTTGGGCAGGGGTTCCTACAATGAGCAGTTCTTC. This chain joins TRBV11-1 and TRBJ2-1, with D maybe TRBD1 (6 bases). The CDR3 sequence is 17 residues long. Germline loops: CDR1 SGHAT, CDR2 FQDESV (reference sequence). V was cut by 2 bases and J by 1 base, with 15 bases left in between.

The chain links TRBV10-3 to TRBJ2-7; 14 positions match TRBD2. This CDR3 has 14 residues. Germline CDR1 is ENHRY and CDR2 is SYGVKD. V dropped 2 bases and J dropped 9; count of bases not matched to a gene: 3. The CDR3: CAISEGLAGGMQYF. CDR3 DNA: TGTGCCATCAGTGAGGGACTAGCGGGGGGTATGCAGTACTTC.

The chain couples TRBV2 to TRBJ2-3; 11 bases are shared with TRBD2. This CDR3 region has 15 residues. Trimming took 7 bases from V and 0 from J; bases not matched to a gene: 3. Germline V gene sequence: CDR1 SNHLY, CDR2 FYNNEI. The CDR3 reads CASKGTSGSTDTQYF. The CDR3 DNA sequence: TGTGCCAGCAAGGGGACTAGCGGCAGCACAGATACGCAGTATTTT. Full variable domain (missing parts from reference TRBV2 and TRBJ2-3): EPEVTQTPSHQVTQMGQEVILRCVPISNHLYFYWYRQILGQKVEFLVSFYNNEISEKSEIFDDQFSVERPDGSNFTLKIRSTKLEDSAMYFCASKGTSGSTDTQYFGPGTRLTVL.

The chain uses TRBV6-5 and TRBJ1-6; D remains unclear. This CDR3 contains 16 residues. Germline loops: CDR1 MNHEY, CDR2 SVGAGI. V dropped 2 bases and J dropped 0 bases, with 8 bases sitting between them. The CDR3 sequence is CASSYGTSSYNSPLHF. The CDR3, as DNA: TGTGCCAGCAGTTACGGTACAAGCTCCTATAATTCACCCCTCCACTTT.

V and J are TRBV11-2 and TRBJ1-2, with a tentative D call TRBD1 (5 bases). The CDR3 extends over 16 amino acids. The germline gives CDR1 SGHAT, CDR2 FQNNGV. Trimming stripped 5 bases from V and 2 bases from J, with 18 bases between. This CDR3 is CASSPQGHNLNYGYTF. The DNA of the CDR3 is TGTGCCAGCAGCCCCCAAGGACACAACCTAAACTATGGCTACACCTTC.

The V gene is TRBV19, the J gene TRBJ1-1; D call uncertain. Trimming took 6 bases from V and 11 from J, leaving 22 bases between them. Per the germline V gene, CDR1 is LNHDA and CDR2 is SQIVND (reference sequence). This CDR3 spans 14 amino acids. CDR3: CASSQRDKAREAFF. CDR3 DNA sequence: TGTGCCAGTAGCCAAAGAGACAAGGCCCGTGAGGCTTTCTTT.

This clone was recorded once. This chain joins TRBV2 and TRBJ2-3, with D possibly matching TRBD1 (6 bases). Trimming cost V 9 bases and J 3 bases, with 16 bases left between them. This CDR3 has 14 amino acids. Germline CDR1 is SNHLY and CDR2 is FYNNEI. CDR3 in DNA: TGTGCCAGAGCACAGGGACGGAAGACAGATACGCAGTATTTT. Amino acid sequence: CARAQGRKTDTQYF.